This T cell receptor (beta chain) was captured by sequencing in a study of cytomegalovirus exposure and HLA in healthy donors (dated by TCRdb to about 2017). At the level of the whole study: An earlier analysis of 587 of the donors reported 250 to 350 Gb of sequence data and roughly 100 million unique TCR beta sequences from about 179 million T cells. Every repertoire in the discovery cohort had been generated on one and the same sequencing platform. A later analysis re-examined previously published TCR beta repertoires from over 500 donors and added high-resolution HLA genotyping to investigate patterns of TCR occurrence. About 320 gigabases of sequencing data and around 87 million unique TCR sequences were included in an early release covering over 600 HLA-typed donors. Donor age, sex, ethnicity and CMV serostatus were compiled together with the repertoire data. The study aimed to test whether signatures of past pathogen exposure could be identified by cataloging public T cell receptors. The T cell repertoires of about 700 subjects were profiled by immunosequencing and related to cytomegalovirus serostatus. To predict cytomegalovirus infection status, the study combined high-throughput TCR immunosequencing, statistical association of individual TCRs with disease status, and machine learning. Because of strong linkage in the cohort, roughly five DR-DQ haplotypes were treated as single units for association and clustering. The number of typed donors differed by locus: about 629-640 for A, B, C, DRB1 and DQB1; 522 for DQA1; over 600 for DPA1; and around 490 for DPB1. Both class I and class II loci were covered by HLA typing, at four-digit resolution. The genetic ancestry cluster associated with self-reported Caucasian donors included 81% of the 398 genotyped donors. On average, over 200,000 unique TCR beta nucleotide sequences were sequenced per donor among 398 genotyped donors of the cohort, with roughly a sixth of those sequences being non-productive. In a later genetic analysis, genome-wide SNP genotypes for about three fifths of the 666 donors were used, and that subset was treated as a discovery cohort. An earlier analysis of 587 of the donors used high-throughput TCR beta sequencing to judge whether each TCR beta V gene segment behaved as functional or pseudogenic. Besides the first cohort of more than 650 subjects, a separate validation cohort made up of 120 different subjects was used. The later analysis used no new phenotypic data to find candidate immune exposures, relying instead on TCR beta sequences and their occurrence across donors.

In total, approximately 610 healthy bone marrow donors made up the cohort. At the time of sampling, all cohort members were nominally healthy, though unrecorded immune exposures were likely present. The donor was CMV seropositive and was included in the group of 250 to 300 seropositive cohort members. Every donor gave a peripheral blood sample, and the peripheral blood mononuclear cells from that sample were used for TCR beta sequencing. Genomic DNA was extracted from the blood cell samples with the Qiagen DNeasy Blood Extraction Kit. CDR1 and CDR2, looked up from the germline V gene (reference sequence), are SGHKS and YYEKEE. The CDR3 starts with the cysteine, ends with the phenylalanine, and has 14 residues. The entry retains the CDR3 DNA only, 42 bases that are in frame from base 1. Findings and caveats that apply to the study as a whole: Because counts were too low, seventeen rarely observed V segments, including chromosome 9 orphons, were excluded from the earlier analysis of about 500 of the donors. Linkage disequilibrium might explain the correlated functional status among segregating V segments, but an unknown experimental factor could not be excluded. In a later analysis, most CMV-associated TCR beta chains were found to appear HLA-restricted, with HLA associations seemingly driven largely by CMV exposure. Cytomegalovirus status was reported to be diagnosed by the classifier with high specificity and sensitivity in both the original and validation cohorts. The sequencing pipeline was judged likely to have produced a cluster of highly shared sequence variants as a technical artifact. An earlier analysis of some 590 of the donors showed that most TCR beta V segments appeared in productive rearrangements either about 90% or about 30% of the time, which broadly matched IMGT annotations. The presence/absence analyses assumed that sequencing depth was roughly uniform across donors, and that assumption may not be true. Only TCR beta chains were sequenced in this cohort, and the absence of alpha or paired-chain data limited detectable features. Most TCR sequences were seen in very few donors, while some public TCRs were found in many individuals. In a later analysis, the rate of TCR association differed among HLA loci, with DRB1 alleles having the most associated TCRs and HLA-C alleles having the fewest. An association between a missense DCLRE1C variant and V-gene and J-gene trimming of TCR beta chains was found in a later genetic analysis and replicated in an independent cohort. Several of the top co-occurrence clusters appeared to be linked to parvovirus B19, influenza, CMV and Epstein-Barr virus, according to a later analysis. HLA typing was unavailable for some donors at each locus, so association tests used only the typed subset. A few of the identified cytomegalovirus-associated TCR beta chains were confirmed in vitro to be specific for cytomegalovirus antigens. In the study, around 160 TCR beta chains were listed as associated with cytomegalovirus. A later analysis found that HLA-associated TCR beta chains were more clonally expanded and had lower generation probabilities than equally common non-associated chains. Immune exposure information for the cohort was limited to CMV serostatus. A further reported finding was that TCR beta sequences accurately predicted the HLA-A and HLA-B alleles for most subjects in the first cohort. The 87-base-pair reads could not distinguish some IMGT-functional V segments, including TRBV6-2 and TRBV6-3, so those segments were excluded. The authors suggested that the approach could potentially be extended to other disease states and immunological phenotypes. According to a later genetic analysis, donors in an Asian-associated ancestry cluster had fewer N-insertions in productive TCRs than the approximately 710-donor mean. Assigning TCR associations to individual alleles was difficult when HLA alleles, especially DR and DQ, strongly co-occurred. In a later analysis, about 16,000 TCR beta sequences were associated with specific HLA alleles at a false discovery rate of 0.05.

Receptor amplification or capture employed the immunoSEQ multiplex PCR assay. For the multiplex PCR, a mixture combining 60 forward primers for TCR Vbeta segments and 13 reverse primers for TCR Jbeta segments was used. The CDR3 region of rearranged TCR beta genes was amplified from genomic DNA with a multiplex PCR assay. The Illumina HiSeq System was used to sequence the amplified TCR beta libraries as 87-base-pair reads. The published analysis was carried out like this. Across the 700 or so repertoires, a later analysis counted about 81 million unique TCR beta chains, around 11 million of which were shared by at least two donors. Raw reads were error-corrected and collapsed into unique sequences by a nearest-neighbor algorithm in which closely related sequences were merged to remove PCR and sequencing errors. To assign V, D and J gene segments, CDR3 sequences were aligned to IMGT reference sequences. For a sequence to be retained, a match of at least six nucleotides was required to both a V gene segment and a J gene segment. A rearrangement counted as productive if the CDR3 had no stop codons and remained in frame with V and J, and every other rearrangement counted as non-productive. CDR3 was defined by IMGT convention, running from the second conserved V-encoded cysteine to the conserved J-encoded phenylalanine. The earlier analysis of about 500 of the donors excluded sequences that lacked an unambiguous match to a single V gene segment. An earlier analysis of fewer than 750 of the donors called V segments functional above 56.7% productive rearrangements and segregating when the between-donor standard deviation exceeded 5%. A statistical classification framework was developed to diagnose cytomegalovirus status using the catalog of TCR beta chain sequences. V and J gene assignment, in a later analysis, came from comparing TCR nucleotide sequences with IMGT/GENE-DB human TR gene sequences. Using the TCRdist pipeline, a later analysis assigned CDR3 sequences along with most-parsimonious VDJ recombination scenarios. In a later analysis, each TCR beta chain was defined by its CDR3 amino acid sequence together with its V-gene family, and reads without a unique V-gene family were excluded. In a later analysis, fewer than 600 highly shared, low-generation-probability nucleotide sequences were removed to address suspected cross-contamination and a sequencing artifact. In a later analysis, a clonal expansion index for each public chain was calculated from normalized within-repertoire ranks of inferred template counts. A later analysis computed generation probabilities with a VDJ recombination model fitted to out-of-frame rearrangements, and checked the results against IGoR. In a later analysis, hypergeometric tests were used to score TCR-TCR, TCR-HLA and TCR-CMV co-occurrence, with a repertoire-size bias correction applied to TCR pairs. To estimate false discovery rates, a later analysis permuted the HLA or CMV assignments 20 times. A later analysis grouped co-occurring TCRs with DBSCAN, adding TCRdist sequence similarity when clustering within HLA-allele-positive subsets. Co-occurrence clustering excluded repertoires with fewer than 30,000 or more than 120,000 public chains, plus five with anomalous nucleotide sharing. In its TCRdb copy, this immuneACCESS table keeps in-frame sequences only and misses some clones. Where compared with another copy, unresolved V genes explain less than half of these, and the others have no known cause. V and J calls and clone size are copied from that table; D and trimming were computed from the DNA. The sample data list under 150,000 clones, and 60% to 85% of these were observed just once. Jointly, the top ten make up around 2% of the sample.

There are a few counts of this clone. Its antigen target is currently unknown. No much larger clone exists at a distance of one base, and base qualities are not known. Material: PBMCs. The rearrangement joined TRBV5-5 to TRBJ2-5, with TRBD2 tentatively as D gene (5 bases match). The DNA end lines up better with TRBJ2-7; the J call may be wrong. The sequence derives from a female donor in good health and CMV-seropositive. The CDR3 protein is CASSSLGVTYEQYF. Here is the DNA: TGTGCCAGCAGCTCCCTCGGGGTGACCTACGAGCAGTACTTC.